This T cell receptor (beta chain) was sequenced in a study of blood T cell repertoires in COVID-19. This clone was seen once. The V gene lost 4 bases and the J gene lost 2 bases, with 15 bases spanning the gap. CDR1 and CDR2 (germline): SGHNT, YYREEE (reference sequence). CDR3 size: 16 residues. Profiled with immunoSEQ multiplex PCR; TCRdb holds only in-frame clones, not every one. The data hold about 190,000 clones, with about 82% observed a single time. The rearrangement joins TRBV5-4 to TRBJ1-4, with a possible D match to TRBD1 (6 bases). The TCR was taken from a man aged 40-55 years with acute COVID-19. The sequenced sample was PBMCs or T cells enriched from blood (not recorded which). The CDR3 spells CASSRDRGGTNEKLFF. The CDR3 DNA sequence: TGTGCCAGCAGCCGGGACCGGGGGGGCACTAATGAAAAACTGTTTTTT.